This T cell receptor beta chain is from a study of shared clonotypes between healthy human individuals. Of note for this clone: What it recognizes is unknown.

The run depth of the assay was deep. Clones were read by immunoSEQ multiplex PCR, and TCRdb kept only the in-frame ones, dropping some. The data show 2 million to 2.5 million clones, with about 92% seen just once and about 1.5% held by the top ten. CD45RO-negative, CCR7-selected cells formed the naive CD8 fraction, which excluded terminally differentiated effector memory CD45RA+ cells. Germline V CDR1 and CDR2: SEHNR, FQNEAQ (reference sequence). The V gene end was trimmed by 5 bases and the J gene end by 0 bases; junction bases not matched to a gene: 8. CDR3 length: 16 residues. Study conclusions and caveats: Clonotype sharing levels among donors were expected to vary with sequencing depth. Larger richness was generally estimated for naive than memory subsets.

The sequenced material came from naive CD8+ T cells from PBMCs. V gene TRBV7-9 combines with J gene TRBJ2-7, with 9 nucleotides matching TRBD1. The receptor comes from a man between 18 and 35 years old in good health. Some clones in this sample may be carry-over from other donors' samples. As DNA, the CDR3 is TGTGCCAGCAGCCCAAACAGGGGGCGTAGCTCCTACGAGCAGTACTTC. Its translation is CASSPNRGRSSYEQYF. Variable domain in full (rest from reference TRBV7-9 and TRBJ2-7): DTGVSQNPRHKITKRGQNVTFRCDPISEHNRLYWYRQTLGQGPEFLTYFQNEAQLEKSRLLSDRFSAERPKGSFSTLEIQRTEQGDSAMYLCASSPNRGRSSYEQYFGPGTRLTVT.